Sequencing of this T cell receptor beta chain was carried out in a study of blood T cell repertoires in COVID-19. In the study overall: Sample material is recorded as cDNA or gDNA derived from T cells, B-cell-depleted T cells, or PBMCs.

The V segment lost 0 bases and the J segment 3 bases; nucleotides outside the gene matches: 1. The germline CDR1 and CDR2 sequences are SGHTS and YDEGEE. The CDR3 sequence is 16 residues long. In the original processing: Using reference gene primer amplification, nucleated cell counts were estimated. Assay used: immunoSEQ multiplex PCR; TCRdb lists only in-frame clones, some missing. Clonal size and the V and J genes are those of that table, whereas D and trimming came from the DNA. The data contain 65,000 to 90,000 clones, 75% to 90% of them singletons. Patients at the Seattle site were enrolled during active infection and followed longitudinally.

The chain is built from TRBV5-8 and TRBJ2-1; 12 bases line up with TRBD2. The sequence was obtained from a man of 80 years or more with COVID-19, enrolled during active disease. The sequenced sample was peripheral blood. The CDR3 DNA reads as TGTGCCAGCAGCTTGGGGACTAGCGGGGACTACAATGAGCAGTTCTTC. Protein product: CASSLGTSGDYNEQFF.